Listed below are T cell receptor beta chains from one sample, sequenced in a study of patients and donors after allogeneic stem cell transplantation. TCRdb redid the calling of the RT-PCR reads with MiXCR, one entry per CDR3 protein. This sample has 150,000 or so distinct CDR3 sequences, with roughly 24% found just once. Input material: blood, either unsorted or a sorted T cell fraction (not recorded which). The receptors stem from a human donor who was either an allogeneic HSCT recipient or a stem cell or donor lymphocyte infusion donor (not recorded which). It is not recorded whose cells these are; they may come from a transplant donor. Both conserved end residues are part of each CDR3. A D gene is named only where the DNA matches it firmly. Clone size is given for some rows only: seen once, a few or many times, or a class if the clone is expanded.

clone_size	v_call	d_call	j_call	cdr3_nt	cdr3_aa
-	TRBV12-3/TRBV12-4	TRBD1	TRBJ2-7	TGTGCCAGCAGTCTCCGCCCGGGACAGGGGTACGAGCAGTACTTC	CASSLRPGQGYEQYF
-	TRBV29-1	TRBD2	TRBJ2-3	TGCAGCGCCCTGTCGAGGCCTAGCGGAACTAGCACAGATACGCAGTATTTT	CSALSRPSGTSTDTQYF
few	TRBV6-5	-	TRBJ1-1	TGTGCCAGCAGTACCCGCCGGAACACTGAAGCTTTCTTT	CASSTRRNTEAFF
few	TRBV29-1	-	TRBJ1-5	TGCAGCGTTGAATTTGGGGGCAATCAGCCCCAGCATTTT	CSVEFGGNQPQHF
-	TRBV6-6	TRBD2	TRBJ2-5	TGTGCCAGCGACCCCTGGGCTAGCGGGGGACAAGAGACCCAGTACTTC	CASDPWASGGQETQYF
many	TRBV5-1	-	TRBJ1-1	TGCGCCAGCAGCCCTTGGAGTCGTGCAGCAAACACTGAAGCTTTCTTT	CASSPWSRAANTEAFF
-	TRBV21-1	-	TRBJ2-7	TGTGCCAGCAGCAAACAACAGGGGGAAGGGTGCGAGCAGTACTTC	CASSKQQGEGCEQYF
few	TRBV12-3/TRBV12-4	-	TRBJ1-2	TGTGCCAGCAGAGGGTACGGCTATGGCTACACCTTC	CASRGYGYGYTF
-	TRBV4-3	-	TRBJ2-7	TGCGCCAGCAGCCAAGCGGCTTCCAGACTCTACGAGCAGTACTTC	CASSQAASRLYEQYF
-	TRBV24-1	TRBD1	TRBJ2-1	TGTGCCACCACCGGGTGGACAGGGGGTTTGTATGAGCAGTTCTTC	CATTGWTGGLYEQFF
few	TRBV20-1	TRBD1	TRBJ2-5	TGCAGTGCTAGATGGGCGGGACAGGGATCCCAAGAGACCCAGTACTTC	CSARWAGQGSQETQYF